A single sample gave rise to the 16 T cell receptor beta chains below, sequenced in a study of blood T cells in healthy people across ages. A sample-barcoded 5' primer and a J-beta primer mix were used in a second PCR of roughly 7 to 12 cycles. TCRdb passed the 5' RACE reads through MiXCR, listing each CDR3 protein once. The top ten clones hold more than 20% of a sample with around 2 million distinct CDR3 sequences, about 39% of them seen once. Sequenced material: blood. Receptor source: a human donor in good health.

The chain carries TRBV2 and TRBJ1-3, with no clear D. The CDR3 has 15 amino acids. V was clipped by 4 bases and J by 0 bases, with 10 bases between them. The V gene's germline CDR1 is SNHLY and CDR2 FYNNEI. The CDR3: CASSGSASSGNTIYF. The CDR3 DNA reads TGTGCCAGCAGTGGGTCAGCGTCCTCTGGAAACACCATATATTTT.

There are a few counts of this clonotype. The CDR3 is CASSQVNRGPEAVNTEAFF. For the CDR3, the DNA is TGCGCCAGCAGCCAAGTGAACAGGGGCCCCGAGGCAGTGAACACTGAAGCTTTCTTT. J is TRBJ1-1 and V is TRBV4-3; TRBD1 matches 7 bases. V was pared by 1 base and J by 0 bases, with 14 bases of the junction left unmatched. Germline values: CDR1 LGHNA, CDR2 YSLEER. The CDR3 is 19 residues long.

The chain is built from TRBV5-1 and TRBJ2-7; D uncertain. Trimming left V 3 bases short and J 5 bases short, with 15 bases between. There are 14 residues in the CDR3. Germline V gives CDR1 SGHRS, CDR2 YFSETQ. The CDR3 DNA is TGCGCCAGCAGCTCTGAGTTTTCTGCCCACGAGCAGTACTTC. Translation gives CASSSEFSAHEQYF. Variable domain in full (rest from reference TRBV5-1 and TRBJ2-7): KAGVTQTPRYLIKTRGQQVTLSCSPISGHRSVSWYQQTPGQGLQFLFEYFSETQRNKGNFPGRFSGRQFSNSRSEMNVSTLELGDSALYLCASSSEFSAHEQYFGPGTRLTVT.

The chain carries TRBV20-1 and TRBJ2-7, with D uncertain. Germline assignment: CDR1 DFQATT and CDR2 SNEGSKA (reference sequence). There are 15 residues in the CDR3. V dropped 1 base and J dropped 1 base, with 14 bases sitting between them. The CDR3 sequence: CSARAATDPSYEQYF. The CDR3 DNA follows: TGCAGTGCTAGAGCGGCTACGGACCCTTCCTACGAGCAGTACTTC.

The V call is TRBV13, the J call TRBJ1-6, with D possibly TRBD1 on 5 matching bases. V lost 5 bases and J lost 8, with 16 bases in between. The CDR3 loop spans 15 amino acids. CDR1 PRHDT and CDR2 FYEKMQ come from the germline V gene (reference sequence). This CDR3 reads CASSARRGTDSPLHF. The DNA of the CDR3 is TGTGCCAGCAGCGCCCGCCGGGGGACGGATTCACCCCTCCACTTT. The full variable domain, completed using reference TRBV13 and TRBJ1-6, is AAGVIQSPRHLIKEKRETATLKCYPIPRHDTVYWYQQGPGQDPQFLISFYEKMQSDKGSIPDRFSAQQFSDYHSELNMSSLELGDSALYFCASSARRGTDSPLHFGNGTRLTVT.

The chain uses TRBV11-2 and TRBJ1-2; D is unresolved. Germline CDR1 reads SGHAT; CDR2 reads FQNNGV. The CDR3 has 15 residues. Between the trimmed V and J ends, which lost 0 bases and 4 bases, there was a span of 12 bases. Here the CDR3 DNA reads TGTGCCAGCAGCTTAGATTCTTTGGAAGGCTATGGCTACACCTTC. This gives the protein CASSLDSLEGYGYTF.

V usage is TRBV3-1 and J usage is TRBJ1-1; no definite D call. The CDR3 sequence is 13 residues long. Germline V gene sequence: CDR1 LGHDT, CDR2 YNNKEL (reference sequence). With 1 base removed from V and 5 bases from J, the gap between germline ends came to 8 bases. The CDR3 bases are TGTGCCAGCAGCCAAGTTCCGGGGACTGAAGCTTTCTTT. It encodes CASSQVPGTEAFF.

The CDR3 sequence is CSASQGPNTEAFF. CDR3 sequence (DNA): TGCAGTGCTAGTCAGGGGCCGAACACTGAAGCTTTCTTT. This sequence joins TRBV20-1 and TRBJ1-1; a weak D match, TRBD1 (6 bases). The CDR3 totals 13 residues. The germline CDR1 and CDR2 sequences are DFQATT and SNEGSKA (reference sequence). V lost 3 bases to trimming and J lost 1 base, with 9 bases between them.

This chain uses TRBV11-1 with TRBJ2-1; D possibly corresponds to TRBD2 (6 bases). V gave up 3 bases and J gave up 6 bases, with 21 bases separating them. CDR3 size: 17 residues. CDR1 SGHAT and CDR2 FQDESV come from the germline V gene (reference sequence). CDR3: CASSLGRQNTGGNEQFF. In DNA form, the CDR3 reads TGTGCCAGCAGCTTGGGTAGACAGAACACCGGGGGCAATGAGCAGTTCTTC.

This chain connects TRBV20-1 to TRBJ1-2; 9 bases are shared with TRBD1. V lost 3 bases to trimming and J lost 3 bases; unmatched junction nucleotides: 8. This CDR3 has 15 residues. Germline CDR1 and CDR2: DFQATT and SNEGSKA (reference sequence). The CDR3 reads CSASLTGGAYYGYTF. The DNA for the CDR3 is TGCAGTGCTAGTTTGACAGGGGGGGCCTACTATGGCTACACCTTC.

The chain is built from TRBV5-1 and TRBJ2-1; TRBD1 might be the D (7 bases). Trimming left V 4 bases short and J 2 bases short, with 16 bases between. The germline V gene has CDR1 SGHRS and CDR2 YFSETQ. The CDR3 runs 16 residues. The CDR3, as DNA: TGCGCCAGCAGCCCTCTGGCGGGGACAGCCTACAATGAGCAGTTCTTC. Amino acid sequence: CASSPLAGTAYNEQFF.

In its sample, this clonotype was seen a few times. The genes are TRBV7-6 and TRBJ2-7; 9 nucleotides match TRBD1. Losses at the gene ends were 5 bases for V and 5 bases for J; bases not matched to a gene: 10. The CDR3 runs to 15 residues. CDR1 is SGHVS, CDR2 FNYEAQ, per germline. This CDR3 is CASSPPGQGLHEQYF. CDR3 in DNA: TGTGCCAGCAGCCCGCCGGGACAGGGTTTACACGAGCAGTACTTC.

This clonotype has only a few counts. The J gene is TRBJ1-1, the V gene TRBV7-9; D possibly corresponds to TRBD1 (5 bases). This CDR3 has 12 residues. Per germline, CDR1 SEHNR and CDR2 FQNEAQ (reference sequence). V was shortened by 3 bases and J by 6 bases, with 8 bases between the two germline ends. The CDR3 loop is CASSFAGSEAFF. The CDR3 DNA follows: TGTGCCAGCAGCTTTGCAGGGTCTGAAGCTTTCTTT.

Here the CDR3 DNA reads TGCAGCGTTGATAACCTGATCGGCCCGATCTACACCTTC. Translation: CSVDNLIGPIYTF. The V call is TRBV29-1, the J call TRBJ1-2; D is unclear. CDR1 SQVTM and CDR2 ANQGSEA come from the germline V gene. Trimming left V 3 bases short and J 10 bases short, with 18 bases between. The CDR3 extends over 13 amino acids.

This clonotype has only a few counts. Sequence at one end of the junction differs from germline and may be a read error. The rearrangement joins TRBV20-1 to TRBJ2-5; the D gene is possibly TRBD2 (5 bases). CDR1 is DFQATT, CDR2 SNEGSKA, per germline (reference sequence). The CDR3 totals 17 residues. The CDR3 loop is CSARDRFGEALQETQDF. The CDR3 DNA reads TGCAGTGCTAGAGATCGCTTCGGGGAAGCACTTCAAGAGACCCAGGACTTC.

In regard to this clonotype: A single base separates this from a much larger clone, so it may be a read error. The chain employs TRBV12-3 or TRBV12-4 and TRBJ2-1; D call uncertain. The length of the CDR3 is 16 residues. V was clipped by 1 base and J by 9 bases, with 19 bases between them. In DNA form, the CDR3 reads TGTGCCAGCAGTTTAGGGTTTCGGGCGTTCGGTGGTGAGCAGTTCTTC. Its protein is CASSLGFRAFGGEQFF.